This T cell receptor (beta chain) emerged from a study of blood T cell repertoires in COVID-19 (dated by TCRdb to 2020 to 2021). Concerning the study at large: Samples from collaborators originated in the United States, Italy and Spain and spanned both the acute and convalescent phases of COVID-19. The material from the prospective study consisted of cDNA or gDNA derived from T cells, B-cell-depleted T cells, or PBMCs. The dataset comprised deeply sampled blood TCRbeta repertoires from subjects exposed to, actively infected with, or recovered from COVID-19. The repertoires were released in a freely available public database intended as a resource for research on the immune response to SARS-CoV-2. Samples were obtained from the ongoing ImmuneRACE study (first 160 participants) and from some 1,300 subjects provided by 6 global collaborators. The sample metadata nearly always contained a de-identified subject ID, COVID-19 status, age in years and sex. Where available, HLA class I and class II types were obtained from metadata supplied by the sample provider rather than from assay-based typing.

TCRbeta CDR3 regions were amplified from genomic DNA by means of the immunoSEQ Assay, a bias-controlled multiplex PCR. From the authors' description of their analysis: The number of nucleated cells in each sample was estimated by amplification of reference gene primers within the assay. To quantify the absolute abundance of each unique TCRbeta CDR3 rearrangement, sequence reads were collapsed and filtered. For each sample, productive Simpson clonality was calculated by taking the square root of Simpson's diversity index across productive rearrangements. TCRdb took this table from immuneACCESS and kept in-frame rearrangements with V and J called. Such tables lack part of the clones; where checked against another copy, unresolved V genes explain under half of the gap, and the rest is unexplained. V, J and clone size were drawn from that table, and D and trimming were deduced from the DNA. The sample yields more than 350,000 clones; roughly 88% were counted once. Of the sample, approximately 1.5% falls within the top ten clones.

Participants in the prospective study were enrolled through a virtual design, were aged about 18 to 100 years, and lived in approximately 24 United States geographic areas. To assign participants to cohorts, the prospective study relied on clinical history that participants themselves reported in a screening survey and a study questionnaire. Exposed participants were defined as having been in contact with someone with a PCR-confirmed or clinician-diagnosed COVID-19 case within 2 weeks of study entry. In the prospective study, mobile phlebotomists collected whole blood, serum and a nasopharyngeal or oropharyngeal swab from each participant. Additional blood draws and questionnaires over an approximately two-month period could optionally be provided by prospective study participants. Before DNA extraction, blood samples from the prospective study were shipped at room temperature or frozen. Trimming accounts for 8 bases at V and 6 bases at J, while the number of junction bases matched to no gene is 7. The CDR3 spans 12 residues, from the cysteine through the phenylalanine. Only the CDR3 region is kept as DNA, spanning 36 bases read in frame from base 1. CDR1 and CDR2 are read off the germline V gene as SNHLY and FYNNEI.

Points the paper makes about the study in general: The quantity of clinical and demographic metadata differed by source and by participant and was supplied without curation.

In this sample, this clone turned up once. Its antigen target is currently unknown. The sample holds no much larger clone one base away, and base qualities are not on file. The sequence was collected from a woman younger than 30 who had been exposed to COVID-19. Sequenced input: PBMCs or T cells enriched from blood (not recorded which). The V gene is TRBV2 and the J gene is TRBJ2-7; TRBD2 matches 7 bases in the middle. The sequence in DNA is TGTGCCAGCCAAGTAGCGGGTGTCGAGCAGTACTTC. Translated, it gives CASQVAGVEQYF. The full variable domain, completed from the reference TRBV2 and TRBJ2-7 proteins outside the CDR3, reads EPEVTQTPSHQVTQMGQEVILRCVPISNHLYFYWYRQILGQKVEFLVSFYNNEISEKSEIFDDQFSVERPDGSNFTLKIRSTKLEDSAMYFCASQVAGVEQYFGPGTRLTVT.